This T cell receptor beta chain originates from a study of cytomegalovirus exposure and HLA in healthy donors. At the level of the study: The 90 to 150 validation repertoires used a platform that matched the one used for the 600 to 700 first-cohort repertoires, as a later analysis reported. The study's findings and limits: Most TCRs appeared rarely, but some public TCRs recurred in many donors. For cytomegalovirus status, the classifier reportedly gave diagnoses with high specificity and sensitivity.

Comment on this clone: Antigen unknown.

TCRdb's copy holds only in-frame clones and misses some; the assay was immunoSEQ multiplex PCR. This sample carries about 130,000 clones, 94% of them seen once, and the ten largest clones take about 1.7%. The CDR3 totals 13 residues. Germline V gene lookup returns CDR1 ENHRY and CDR2 SYGVKD. With V trimmed by 11 bases and J by 4 bases, 7 bases remained unmatched. The sequencing sample was made of PBMCs. This sequence originates from a man between 18 and 35 years old in good health and CMV-seropositive. The chain recombines TRBV10-3 with TRBJ2-4; 8 positions agree with TRBD2. The CDR3 sequence: CAARGGEKNIQYF. CDR3 coding DNA: TGTGCCGCACGGGGGGGAGAAAAAAACATTCAGTACTTC.